Following are 9 T cell receptor beta chains from one sample sequenced in a study of blood T cells in healthy people across ages. Through a sample-barcoded 5' primer and a J-beta primer mix, a second PCR was run for roughly 7 to 12 cycles. MiXCR was run by TCRdb on the 5' RACE reads, yielding one entry per CDR3 protein. The profile shows around 1,900,000 distinct CDR3 sequences, roughly two fifths of them singletons. The source material was blood. Receptor source: a human donor in good health.

As concerns this clonotype: Because the CDR3's place on the DNA is in doubt, the DNA is left out and the CDR3 is given as listed by TCRdb. This chain joins TRBV7-8 and TRBJ2-2; TRBD1 is the table's D call and was not checked against the DNA. The CDR3 has 15 amino acids, counting both end residues. Germline values: CDR1 SGHVS, CDR2 FQNEAQ. The CDR3 reads CASILGGGRYGELFF.

With regard to this clonotype: At one end, the junction sequence differs from germline, possibly due to a read error. The chain joins TRBV5-1 to TRBJ1-3; D uncertain. This CDR3 has 14 residues. Germline V CDR1 and CDR2: SGHRS, YFSETQ. The chain's CDR3 is CAGSARLGGNTIYF. The CDR3 bases are TGCGCCGGCAGCGCGAGGTTGGGTGGAAACACCATATATTTT.

This chain links TRBV5-1 with TRBJ2-5; D is unresolved. Trimming removed 6 bases from V and 2 bases from J, with 11 bases in between. The length of the CDR3 is 13 residues. CDR1 SGHRS and CDR2 YFSETQ come from the germline V gene. The CDR3 region has the DNA TGCGCCAGCAAAGTCCCAGGTCAAGAGACCCAGTACTTC. Its translation is CASKVPGQETQYF.

This clonotype has a handful of counts. The J gene is TRBJ2-4, the V gene TRBV3-1; D not resolved. Germline V gene sequence: CDR1 LGHDT, CDR2 YNNKEL (reference sequence). The CDR3 is 16 amino acids. V was cut by 1 base and J by 0 bases, with 10 bases left in between. The CDR3 sequence is CASSQGFQLAKNIQYF. The CDR3 DNA reads TGTGCCAGCAGCCAAGGGTTTCAGCTAGCCAAAAACATTCAGTACTTC.

The J gene is TRBJ1-4, the V gene TRBV7-2; possibly TRBD1 for D (6 bases). The CDR3 spans 14 residues. Trimming removed 6 bases at V and 8 bases at J, with 16 bases between. In germline, CDR1 is SGHTA, CDR2 FQGNSA. The CDR3 here is CASRFAGVGEKLFF. The CDR3 DNA follows: TGTGCCAGCAGGTTCGCAGGGGTCGGAGAAAAACTGTTTTTT.

The sample holds a few counts of this clonotype. This sequence joins TRBV20-1 and TRBJ1-1; tentatively, D is TRBD1 (6 bases). Trimming removed 4 bases from V and 2 bases from J, with 11 bases in between. CDR3 size: 13 residues. Germline loops: CDR1 DFQATT, CDR2 SNEGSKA (reference sequence). The CDR3 nucleotides read TGCAGTGCTACGAGACAGGTCAACACTGAAGCTTTCTTT. Residues: CSATRQVNTEAFF.

This chain connects TRBV5-5 to TRBJ2-7; 8 nucleotides agree with TRBD1. With V trimmed by 3 bases and J by 3 bases, 8 bases remained unmatched. The CDR3 has 15 amino acids. Germline CDR1 reads SGHKS; CDR2 reads YYEKEE (reference sequence). The CDR3: CASSWTGPPLYEQYF. CDR3 DNA: TGTGCCAGCAGCTGGACAGGGCCCCCGCTCTACGAGCAGTACTTC.

CDR3: CASSHAVNTGELFF. The CDR3 bases are TGTGCCAGCAGTCACGCGGTGAACACCGGGGAGCTGTTTTTT. The chain is built from TRBV6-6 and TRBJ2-2; D uncertain. This CDR3 has 14 residues. Germline V CDR1 and CDR2: MNHNY, SVGAGI (reference sequence). Trimming pared 5 bases from V and 1 base from J, leaving 8 bases between.

V is TRBV5-1 and J is TRBJ2-5; tentatively, D is TRBD2 (6 bases). The end of the DNA fits TRBJ2-7 better, so the J call may be wrong. This CDR3 region has 13 residues. Germline V lookup: CDR1 SGHRS, CDR2 YFSETQ. The DNA for the CDR3 is TGCGCCAGCAGCCCGACTAGTCTCTACGAGCAGTACTTC. This translates into CASSPTSLYEQYF.